The clone carrying this TCR beta chain was seen once. This record comes from a study of hypomethylating agent response in myelodysplastic syndrome. Germline assignment: CDR1 SGHDT and CDR2 YYEEEE. CDR3 length: 15 residues. The V end lost 0 bases, the J end lost 3 bases, and 10 bases lay between the germline ends. The table came from immunoSEQ multiplex PCR; TCRdb's copy has only in-frame clones and leaves some out. The repertoire holds about 7,200 clones, with 70% to 90% as singletons. V usage is TRBV5-6 and J usage is TRBJ2-1; weak D call: TRBD1 (5 bases). The sequence was obtained from a human donor with myelodysplastic syndrome. The specimen was bone marrow, collected before or after starting hypomethylating agent treatment for myelodysplastic syndrome (not recorded which). The CDR3 nucleotides read TGTGCCAGCAGCTTGGATGGACACAGCTACAATGAGCAGTTCTTC. Translating gives CASSLDGHSYNEQFF. Based on the CDR3 plus reference TRBV5-6 and TRBJ2-1, the full variable domain is DAGVTQSPTHLIKTRGQQVTLRCSPKSGHDTVSWYQQALGQGPQFIFQYYEEEERQRGNFPDRFSGHQFPNYSSELNVNALLLGDSALYLCASSLDGHSYNEQFFGPGTRLTVL.